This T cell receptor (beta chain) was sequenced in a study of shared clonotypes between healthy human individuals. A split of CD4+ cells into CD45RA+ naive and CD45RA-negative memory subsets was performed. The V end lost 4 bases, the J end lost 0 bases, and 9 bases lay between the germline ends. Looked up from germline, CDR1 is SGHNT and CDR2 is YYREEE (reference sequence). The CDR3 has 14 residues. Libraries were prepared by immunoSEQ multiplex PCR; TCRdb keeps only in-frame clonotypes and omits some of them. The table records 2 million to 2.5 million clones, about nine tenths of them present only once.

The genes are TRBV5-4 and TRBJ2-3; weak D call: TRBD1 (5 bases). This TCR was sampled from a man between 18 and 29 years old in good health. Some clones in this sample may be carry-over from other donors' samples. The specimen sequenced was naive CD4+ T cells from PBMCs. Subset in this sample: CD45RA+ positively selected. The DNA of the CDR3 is TGTGCCAGCAGCGCGGACACTAGCACAGATACGCAGTATTTT. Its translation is CASSADTSTDTQYF.